These T cell receptor beta chains were read from a single sample in a study of blood T cell repertoires in COVID-19. Here immunoSEQ multiplex PCR was the method, and the copy in TCRdb shows in-frame clones only, minus some. The data show 140,000 to 150,000 clones, approximately 81% seen once. Sequences were obtained from peripheral blood. The receptors come from a human donor in a cohort sampled during active COVID-19. Each CDR3 is given with its conserved first and last residue. Each record gives: clone size, D gene, V gene, J gene, CDR3 DNA, CDR3 protein. A D gene is named only where the DNA matches it firmly. Clone size appears in some rows only: once, few, many, or a class for an expanded clone.

abundance: .; d_gene: TRBD2; v_gene: TRBV18; j_gene: TRBJ2-2; CDR3nt: TGTGCCAGCTCACCCGGACTAGCGGGAGGTACTACCGGGGAGCTGTTTTTT; CDR3aa: CASSPGLAGGTTGELFF
abundance: .; d_gene: .; v_gene: TRBV18; j_gene: TRBJ2-7; CDR3nt: TGTGCCAGCTCACCATTAGGGGGGGCCTACGAGCAGTACTTC; CDR3aa: CASSPLGGAYEQYF
abundance: .; d_gene: .; v_gene: TRBV10-1; j_gene: TRBJ1-2; CDR3nt: TGCGCCAGCGAGGAACCGCCCAACTATGGCTACACCTTC; CDR3aa: CASEEPPNYGYTF
abundance: .; d_gene: TRBD1; v_gene: TRBV6-5; j_gene: TRBJ2-1; CDR3nt: TGTGCCAGCAGTTACTCGAGGGGGCCCAGGAATGAGCAGTTCTTC; CDR3aa: CASSYSRGPRNEQFF
abundance: few; d_gene: .; v_gene: TRBV7-8; j_gene: TRBJ2-7; CDR3nt: TGTGCCAGCAGCTTAGCGCCCACGGTACGCATGAGGTACGAGCAGTACTTC; CDR3aa: CASSLAPTVRMRYEQYF
abundance: .; d_gene: TRBD1; v_gene: TRBV6-6; j_gene: TRBJ1-5; CDR3nt: TGTGCCAGCACTAACTTGGAGACAGGGAGCAATCAGCCCCAGCATTTT; CDR3aa: CASTNLETGSNQPQHF
abundance: .; d_gene: .; v_gene: TRBV4-1; j_gene: TRBJ2-5; CDR3nt: TGCGCCAGCAGCCAAGATTGGACGGGTGGAGGATATGAGACCCAGTACTTC; CDR3aa: CASSQDWTGGGYETQYF
abundance: .; d_gene: .; v_gene: TRBV28; j_gene: TRBJ1-3; CDR3nt: TGTGCCAGCAGTCCGACTTGGGGGCGCGGAAACACCATATATTTT; CDR3aa: CASSPTWGRGNTIYF
abundance: .; d_gene: .; v_gene: TRBV7-9; j_gene: TRBJ2-7; CDR3nt: TGTGCCAGCAGCTTAGGTCGGGTGATAGACGAGCAGTACTTC; CDR3aa: CASSLGRVIDEQYF
abundance: .; d_gene: TRBD1; v_gene: TRBV5-1; j_gene: TRBJ2-1; CDR3nt: TGCGCCAGCAGCCAAGGACAGGGGCCGTACAATGAGCAGTTCTTC; CDR3aa: CASSQGQGPYNEQFF